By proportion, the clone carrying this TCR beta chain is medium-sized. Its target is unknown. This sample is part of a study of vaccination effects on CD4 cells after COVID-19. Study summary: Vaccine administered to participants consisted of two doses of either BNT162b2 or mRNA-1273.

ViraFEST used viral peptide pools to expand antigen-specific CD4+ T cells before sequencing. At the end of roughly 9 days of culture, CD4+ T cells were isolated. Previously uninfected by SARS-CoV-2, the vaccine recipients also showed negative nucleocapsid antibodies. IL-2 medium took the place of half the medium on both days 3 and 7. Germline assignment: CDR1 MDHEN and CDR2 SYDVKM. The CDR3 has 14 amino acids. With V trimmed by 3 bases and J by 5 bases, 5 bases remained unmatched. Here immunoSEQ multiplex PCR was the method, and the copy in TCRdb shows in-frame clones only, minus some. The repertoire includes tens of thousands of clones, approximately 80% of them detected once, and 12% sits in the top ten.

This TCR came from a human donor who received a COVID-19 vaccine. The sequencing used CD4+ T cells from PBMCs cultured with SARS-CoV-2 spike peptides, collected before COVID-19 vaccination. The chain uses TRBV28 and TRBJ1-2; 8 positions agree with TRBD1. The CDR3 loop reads CASSFSRQGYGYTF. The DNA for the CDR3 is TGTGCCAGCAGTTTTTCGCGACAGGGGTATGGCTACACCTTC.